This TCR beta chain originates from a study of OX40 agonist ivuxolimab in advanced cancers. About the research overall: The treatment was a fully human IgG2 OX40 agonist, ivuxolimab. Partial responses were seen in three patients, one with hepatocellular carcinoma and two with cutaneous melanoma. Findings of the study overall: On average, a greater number of expanded clones characterised CD8+ T cells relative to CD4+.

This clone has more than one count but fewer than ten. Its antigen remains unidentified. The assay was immunoSEQ multiplex PCR, and TCRdb's table has in-frame clones only and misses some. The sample contains 55,000 to 75,000 clones, 87% of which appear only once. This CDR3 contains 14 residues. V was pared by 1 base and J by 7 bases, with 6 bases of the junction left unmatched. From germline, CDR1 is SGHAT and CDR2 FQNNGV. The sample was CD4+ or CD8+ T cells sorted from blood, taken in a trial of the OX40 agonist ivuxolimab. This TCR was sampled from an adult with an advanced solid tumor such as melanoma, head and neck, liver or kidney cancer. This sequence joins TRBV11-2 and TRBJ1-2; TRBD1 matches 7 bases. The CDR3, as DNA: TGTGCCAGCAGCTTAGTAGGGGGCGGGCTTGGCTACACCTTC. This translates into CASSLVGGGLGYTF.